Listed below are T cell receptor beta chains from one sample, sequenced in a study of identifying expanded T cells in peripheral blood. The protocol was immunoSEQ multiplex PCR, while the TCRdb copy is restricted to in-frame clones and leaves out a portion. The top ten clones hold about 14% of a sample with roughly 100,000 clones, about 91% of them seen once. Sample: blood. These TCRs come from a person aged 18-70 years in good health. Both conserved end residues are part of each CDR3. Each record gives: J gene, V gene, clone size, D gene, CDR3 DNA, CDR3 protein. The D gene is left open where the match is weak. Clone size is shown for a subset of rows, as once, few, many or a class of expanded clone.

TRBJ2-7,TRBV28,NA,NA,TGTGCCAGCGTCCAAGGAGGGAACGCCTACGAGCAGTACTTC,CASVQGGNAYEQYF
TRBJ2-5,TRBV2,NA,NA,TGTGCCAGCAGCGCACAGGGCCGGGAGACCCAGTACTTC,CASSAQGRETQYF
TRBJ1-5,TRBV6-1,once,NA,TGTGCCAGCAGTGAAGCAGGGGGGGCGGGTCAGCCCCAGCATTTT,CASSEAGGAGQPQHF
TRBJ2-3,TRBV5-1,once,TRBD2,TGCGCCAGCAGCTTCTGGACTAGCAGTACAGATACGCAGTATTTT,CASSFWTSSTDTQYF
TRBJ2-3,TRBV7-3,NA,NA,TGTGCCAGCAGCTTATCATCTCCCGCTTTCCGAACAGATACGCAGTATTTT,CASSLSSPAFRTDTQYF
TRBJ1-1,TRBV7-3,NA,NA,TGTGCCAGCAGCGAGACAGTGAACACTGAAGCTTTCTTT,CASSETVNTEAFF
TRBJ1-5,TRBV19,few,TRBD1,TGTGCCAGTACCCCGGGACAGGGTATCAATCAGCCCCAGCATTTT,CASTPGQGINQPQHF
TRBJ1-5,TRBV19,NA,NA,TGTGCCAGTAGTAGTTACGGTAATAGCAATCAGCCCCAGCATTTT,CASSSYGNSNQPQHF
TRBJ1-2,TRBV19,NA,TRBD1,TGTGCCAGCGACAGGGGAAGGGACGGCTACACCTTC,CASDRGRDGYTF
TRBJ2-1,TRBV28,few,NA,TGTGCCAGCAGTTTAGGGTTCGTAAGCTCCTACAATGAGCAGTTCTTC,CASSLGFVSSYNEQFF
TRBJ2-7,TRBV5-1,once,TRBD1,TGCGCCAGCAGCCAGACAGGGGGCCCCTACGAGCAGTACTTC,CASSQTGGPYEQYF
TRBJ2-3,TRBV18,NA,NA,TGTGCCAGCTCTCTGACACAGATTCGCACAGATACGCAGTATTTT,CASSLTQIRTDTQYF
TRBJ2-5,TRBV7-9,NA,NA,TGTGCCAGCAGCTTAGTCCCAAATCAGGGAGAGACCCAGTACTTC,CASSLVPNQGETQYF
TRBJ1-2,TRBV14,NA,NA,TGTGCCAGCAGCCAAGGGAGGTCCTATGGCTACACCTTC,CASSQGRSYGYTF
TRBJ2-3,TRBV19,NA,NA,TGTGCCAGTAGTACCTCTATGGATACGCAGTATTTT,CASSTSMDTQYF
TRBJ2-3,TRBV7-9,NA,TRBD2,TGTGCCAGCAGTCTAGCGGGACTTGATACGCAGTATTTT,CASSLAGLDTQYF
TRBJ2-3,TRBV7-2,few,TRBD2,TGTGCCAGCAGCCAAAAACTAGCGGGAGCATCGGATACGCAGTATTTT,CASSQKLAGASDTQYF
TRBJ2-5,TRBV7-2,once,NA,TGTGCCAGCAGCTTAGTGGAGGAGACCCAGTACTTC,CASSLVEETQYF
TRBJ1-2,TRBV6-1,many,NA,TGTGCCAGCAGTGAAAAGGGCTATGGCTACACCTTC,CASSEKGYGYTF
TRBJ2-3,TRBV18,NA,NA,TGTGCCAGCTCACCACCGGGCAGGGGGGACACAGATACGCAGTATTTT,CASSPPGRGDTDTQYF
TRBJ1-2,TRBV6-5,NA,NA,TGTGCCAGCAGCTCTGGGCCCAACTATGGCTACACCTTC,CASSSGPNYGYTF
TRBJ1-1,TRBV5-1,once,NA,TGCGCCAGCAGCTCGGAGGTGGGGCGCGGAACTGAAGCTTTCTTT,CASSSEVGRGTEAFF
TRBJ2-7,TRBV7-6,NA,NA,TGTGCCAGCAGCTCAGCCGTGGTAGGCCGTTACGAGCAGTACTTC,CASSSAVVGRYEQYF
TRBJ2-1,TRBV27,NA,TRBD2,TGTGCCAGCAGTCCGAGCGGGACCCGGGGAAATGAGCAGTTCTTC,CASSPSGTRGNEQFF
TRBJ1-1,TRBV6-5,NA,NA,TGTGCCAGCAGTTACAATTTTCGACGGAACACTGAAGCTTTCTTT,CASSYNFRRNTEAFF
TRBJ1-5,TRBV6-1,NA,NA,TGTGCCAGCAGTATGGATGAGGGACAGCCCCAGCATTTT,CASSMDEGQPQHF
TRBJ2-1,TRBV7-3,once,NA,TGTGCCAGCAGCTCCGGACAGCCCATCTCCTACAATGAGCAGTTCTTC,CASSSGQPISYNEQFF
TRBJ1-1,TRBV6-1,NA,NA,TGTGCCAGCTCTTTAACGGCAGACAACACTGAAGCTTTCTTT,CASSLTADNTEAFF
TRBJ2-7,TRBV29-1,NA,NA,TGCAGCGTTGACGGGGACTCGGCCGAGCAGTACTTC,CSVDGDSAEQYF
TRBJ2-7,TRBV5-6,few,TRBD2,TGTGCCAGCAGCTCACTAGCGGGAGGGCCATACGAGCAGTACTTC,CASSSLAGGPYEQYF
TRBJ1-5,TRBV9,NA,TRBD1,TGTGCCAGCAGCGGACAGGGGGCGAGAAATCAGCCCCAGCATTTT,CASSGQGARNQPQHF